This TCR beta chain was identified in a study of T cells in Graves' hyperthyroidism and ophthalmopathy. Points from the study as a whole: The model's output predicted ophthalmopathy at a median of about 5.9 months prior to onset.

Regions amplified from RNA transcripts were the TCR beta CDR3 regions. With the HTBI primer set, the TCR CDR3 went through a first round of RT-PCR. MiXCR, run by TCRdb on the multiplex PCR reads, gives a single entry per CDR3 protein. There are hundreds of thousands of distinct CDR3 sequences in the sample; roughly 15% occur only once, and roughly 10% lies in the top ten. Comment on this clonotype: Its antigen is unknown.

The CDR3 is made up of 15 amino acids. Unmatched junction bases numbered 7, after V lost 1 base and J lost 6 bases. Germline loops: CDR1 SGHTA, CDR2 FQGNSA. The authors obtained PBMCs from about 9 ml of fresh peripheral blood. This clonotype was obtained from a woman in her late teens or twenties with Graves' hyperthyroidism. Source material: blood. V and J are TRBV7-2 and TRBJ2-7, with 9 bases lining up with TRBD2. CDR3 in DNA: TGTGCCAGCAGCTTAGTTTTTGCGGGAGGGGGCGAGCAGTACTTC. It encodes CASSLVFAGGGEQYF.